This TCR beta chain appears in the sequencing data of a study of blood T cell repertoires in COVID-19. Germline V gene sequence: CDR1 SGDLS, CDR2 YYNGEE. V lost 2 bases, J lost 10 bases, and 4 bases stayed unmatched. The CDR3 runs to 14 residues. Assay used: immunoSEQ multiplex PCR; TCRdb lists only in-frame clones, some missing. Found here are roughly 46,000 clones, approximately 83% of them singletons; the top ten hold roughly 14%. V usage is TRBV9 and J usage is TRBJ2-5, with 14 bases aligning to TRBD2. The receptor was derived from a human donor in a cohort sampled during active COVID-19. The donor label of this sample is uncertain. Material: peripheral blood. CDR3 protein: CASSVTSGGAYQYF. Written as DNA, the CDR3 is TGTGCCAGCAGCGTGACTAGCGGGGGGGCCTACCAGTACTTC.